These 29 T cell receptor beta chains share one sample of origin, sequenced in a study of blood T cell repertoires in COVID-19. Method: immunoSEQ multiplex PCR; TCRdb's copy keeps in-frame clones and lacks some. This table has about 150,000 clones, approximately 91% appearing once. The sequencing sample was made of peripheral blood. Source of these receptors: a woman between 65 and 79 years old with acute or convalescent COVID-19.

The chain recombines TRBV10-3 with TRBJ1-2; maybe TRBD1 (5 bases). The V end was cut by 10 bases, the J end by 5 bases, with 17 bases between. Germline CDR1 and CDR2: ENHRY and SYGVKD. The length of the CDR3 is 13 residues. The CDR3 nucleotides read TGTGCCACCTCACCAGGGATGCAATATGGCTACACCTTC. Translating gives CATSPGMQYGYTF.

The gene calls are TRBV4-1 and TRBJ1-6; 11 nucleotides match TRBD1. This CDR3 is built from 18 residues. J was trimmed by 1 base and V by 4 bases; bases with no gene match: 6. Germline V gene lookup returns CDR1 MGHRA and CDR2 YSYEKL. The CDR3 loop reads CASSPGTGGISYNSPLHF. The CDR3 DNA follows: TGCGCCAGCAGCCCCGGGACAGGGGGTATATCCTATAATTCACCCCTCCACTTT.

CDR3 loop: CASSLTGGYEQYF. Written as DNA, the CDR3 is TGTGCCAGCAGCTTGACAGGGGGCTACGAGCAGTACTTC. The chain recombines TRBV7-9 with TRBJ2-7; 9 positions agree with TRBD1. Trimming cost V 3 bases and J 3 bases; bases outside gene matches: 0. The CDR3 contains 13 residues. Germline CDR1 SEHNR, CDR2 FQNEAQ (reference sequence).

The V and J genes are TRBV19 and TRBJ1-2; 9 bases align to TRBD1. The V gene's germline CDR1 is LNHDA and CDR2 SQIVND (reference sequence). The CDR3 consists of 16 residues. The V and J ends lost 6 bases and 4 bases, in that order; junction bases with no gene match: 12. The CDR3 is CASSRTFGQGTYGYTF. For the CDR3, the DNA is TGTGCCAGTAGCCGAACGTTCGGACAGGGGACCTATGGCTACACCTTC.

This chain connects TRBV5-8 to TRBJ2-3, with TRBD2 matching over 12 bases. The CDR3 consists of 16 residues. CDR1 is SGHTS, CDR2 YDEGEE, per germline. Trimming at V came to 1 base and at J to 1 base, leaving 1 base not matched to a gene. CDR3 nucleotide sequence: TGTGCCAGCAGCTTGAGACTAGCGGGGGGCACAGATACGCAGTATTTT. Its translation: CASSLRLAGGTDTQYF.

DNA of the CDR3: TGTGCCAGCAGCACTAATACTAGGATTGCAGATACGCAGTATTTT. Protein product: CASSTNTRIADTQYF. The chain is built from TRBV7-2 and TRBJ2-3, with TRBD2 as a possible D gene (5 bases). Trimming cost V 5 bases and J 4 bases, with 16 bases left between them. This CDR3 has 15 residues. Germline CDR1 reads SGHTA; CDR2 reads FQGNSA.

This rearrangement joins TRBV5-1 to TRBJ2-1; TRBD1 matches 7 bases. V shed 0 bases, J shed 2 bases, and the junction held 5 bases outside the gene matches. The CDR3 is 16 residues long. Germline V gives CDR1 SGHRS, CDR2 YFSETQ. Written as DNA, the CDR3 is TGCGCCAGCAGCTTGGGGGCCACAGGGGCCTACAATGAGCAGTTCTTC. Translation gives CASSLGATGAYNEQFF.

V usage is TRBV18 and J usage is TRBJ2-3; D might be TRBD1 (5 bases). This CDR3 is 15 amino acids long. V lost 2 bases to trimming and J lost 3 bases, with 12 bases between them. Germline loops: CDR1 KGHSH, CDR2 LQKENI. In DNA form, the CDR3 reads TGTGCCAGCTCACCATGGAAAGCAGGGACAGATACGCAGTATTTT. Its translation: CASSPWKAGTDTQYF.

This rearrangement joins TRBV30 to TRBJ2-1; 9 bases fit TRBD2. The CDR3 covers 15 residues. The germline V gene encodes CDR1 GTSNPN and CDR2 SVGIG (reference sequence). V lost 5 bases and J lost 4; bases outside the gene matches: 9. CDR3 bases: TGTGCCTGGGCCGTGGGACTAGCTTCGTACAATGAGCAGTTCTTC. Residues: CAWAVGLASYNEQFF.

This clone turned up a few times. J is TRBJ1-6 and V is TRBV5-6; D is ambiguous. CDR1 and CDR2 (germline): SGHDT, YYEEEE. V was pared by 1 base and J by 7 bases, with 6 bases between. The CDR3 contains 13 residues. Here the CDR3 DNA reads TGTGCCAGCAGCTTGCCCCCAAATTCACCCCTCCACTTT. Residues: CASSLPPNSPLHF.

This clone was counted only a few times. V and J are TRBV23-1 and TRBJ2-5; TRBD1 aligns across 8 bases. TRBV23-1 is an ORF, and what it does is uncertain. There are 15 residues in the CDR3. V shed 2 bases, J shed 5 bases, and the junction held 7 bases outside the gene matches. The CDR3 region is CASSQRDRPQETQYF. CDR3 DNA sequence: TGCGCCAGCAGTCAAAGGGACAGGCCCCAGGAGACCCAGTACTTC.

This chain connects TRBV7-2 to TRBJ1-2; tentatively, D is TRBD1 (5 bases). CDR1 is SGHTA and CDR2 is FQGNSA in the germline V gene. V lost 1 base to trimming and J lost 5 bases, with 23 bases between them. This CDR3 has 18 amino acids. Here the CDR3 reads CASSLGMGGGGDQYGYTF. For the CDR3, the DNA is TGTGCCAGCAGCTTAGGAATGGGGGGTGGCGGGGATCAGTATGGCTACACCTTC.

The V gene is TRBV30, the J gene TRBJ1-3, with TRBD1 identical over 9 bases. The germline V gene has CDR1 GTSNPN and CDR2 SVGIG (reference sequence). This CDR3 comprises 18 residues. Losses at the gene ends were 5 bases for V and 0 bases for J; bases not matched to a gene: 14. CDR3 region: CAWVGGTGSPLSGNTIYF. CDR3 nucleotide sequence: TGTGCCTGGGTCGGCGGGACAGGGAGTCCCCTCTCTGGAAACACCATATATTTT.

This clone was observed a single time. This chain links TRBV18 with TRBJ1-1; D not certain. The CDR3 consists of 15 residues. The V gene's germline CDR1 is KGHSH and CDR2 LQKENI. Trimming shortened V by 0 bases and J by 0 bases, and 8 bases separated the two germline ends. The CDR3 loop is CASSPPNSLNTEAFF. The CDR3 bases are TGTGCCAGCTCACCACCTAACAGTTTGAACACTGAAGCTTTCTTT.

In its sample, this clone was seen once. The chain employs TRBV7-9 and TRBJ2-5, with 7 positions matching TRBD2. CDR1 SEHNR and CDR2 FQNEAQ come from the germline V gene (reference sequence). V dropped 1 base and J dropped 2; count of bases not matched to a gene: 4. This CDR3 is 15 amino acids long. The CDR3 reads CASSLGSGPQETQYF. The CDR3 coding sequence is TGTGCCAGCAGCTTAGGTAGCGGGCCACAAGAGACCCAGTACTTC.

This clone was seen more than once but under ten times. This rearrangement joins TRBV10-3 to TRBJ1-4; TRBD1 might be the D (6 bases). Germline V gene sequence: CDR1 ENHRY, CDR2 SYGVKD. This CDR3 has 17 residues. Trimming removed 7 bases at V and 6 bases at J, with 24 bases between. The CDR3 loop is CAINGGLGGLGDEKLFF. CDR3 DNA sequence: TGTGCCATCAATGGGGGACTCGGGGGGCTCGGGGATGAAAAACTGTTTTTT.

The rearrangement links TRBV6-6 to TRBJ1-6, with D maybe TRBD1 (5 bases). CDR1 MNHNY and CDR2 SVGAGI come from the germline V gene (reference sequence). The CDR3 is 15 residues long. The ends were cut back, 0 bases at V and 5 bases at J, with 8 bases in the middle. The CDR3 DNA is TGTGCCAGCAGTTACTCCCTCAGGGATAATTCACCCCTCCACTTT. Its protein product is CASSYSLRDNSPLHF.

CDR3 sequence: CASSLVAHQGASNYGYTF. For the CDR3, the DNA is TGTGCCAGCAGCTTGGTTGCCCACCAGGGGGCCTCCAACTATGGCTACACCTTC. The rearrangement links TRBV5-6 to TRBJ1-2; 8 bases align to TRBD1. Germline CDR1 is SGHDT and CDR2 is YYEEEE. The CDR3 extends over 18 amino acids. V was pared by 0 bases and J by 2 bases, with 12 bases of the junction left unmatched.

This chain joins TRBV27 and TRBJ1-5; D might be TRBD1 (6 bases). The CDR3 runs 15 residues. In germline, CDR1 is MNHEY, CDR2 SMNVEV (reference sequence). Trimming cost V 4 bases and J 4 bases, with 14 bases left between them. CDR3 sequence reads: CASSSGQSFNQPQHF. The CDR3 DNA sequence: TGTGCCAGCAGTTCAGGACAGTCCTTTAATCAGCCCCAGCATTTT.

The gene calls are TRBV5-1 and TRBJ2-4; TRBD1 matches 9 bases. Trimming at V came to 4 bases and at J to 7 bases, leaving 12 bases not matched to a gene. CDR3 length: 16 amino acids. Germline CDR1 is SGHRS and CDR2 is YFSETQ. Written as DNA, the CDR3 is TGCGCCAGCAGCCTATCCAAAGGGACAGGGACGAACATTCAGTACTTC. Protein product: CASSLSKGTGTNIQYF.

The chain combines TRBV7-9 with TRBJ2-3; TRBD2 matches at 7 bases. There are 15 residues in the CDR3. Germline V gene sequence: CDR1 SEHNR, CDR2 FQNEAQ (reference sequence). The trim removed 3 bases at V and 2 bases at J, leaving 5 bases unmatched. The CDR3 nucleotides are TGTGCCAGCAGCTTTAGCGGGCCCAACACAGATACGCAGTATTTT. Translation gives CASSFSGPNTDTQYF.

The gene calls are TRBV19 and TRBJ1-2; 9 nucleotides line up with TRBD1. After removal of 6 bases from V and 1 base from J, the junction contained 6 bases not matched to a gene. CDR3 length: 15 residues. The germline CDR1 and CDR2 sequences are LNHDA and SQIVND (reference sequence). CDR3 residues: CASRKRQGGNYGYTF. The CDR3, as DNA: TGTGCCAGTAGAAAAAGACAGGGGGGTAACTATGGCTACACCTTC.

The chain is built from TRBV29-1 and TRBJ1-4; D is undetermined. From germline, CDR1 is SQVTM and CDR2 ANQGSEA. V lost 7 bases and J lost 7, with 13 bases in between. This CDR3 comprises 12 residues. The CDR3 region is CSALSVGEKLFF. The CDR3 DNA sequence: TGCAGCGCGTTGAGTGTTGGTGAAAAACTGTTTTTT.

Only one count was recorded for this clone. The CDR3 region has the DNA TGTGCCAGCTCCCGTAATGGACAAAGTAATGAAAAACTGTTTTTT. It is translated as CASSRNGQSNEKLFF. This chain connects TRBV18 to TRBJ1-4; possibly TRBD1 for D (5 bases). The CDR3 consists of 15 residues. Germline values: CDR1 KGHSH, CDR2 LQKENI. Between the trimmed V and J ends, which lost 6 bases and 4 bases, there was a span of 15 bases.

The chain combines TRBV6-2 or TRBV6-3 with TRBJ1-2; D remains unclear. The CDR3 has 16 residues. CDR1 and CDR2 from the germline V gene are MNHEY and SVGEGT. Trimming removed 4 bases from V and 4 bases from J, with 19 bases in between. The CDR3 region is CASSSFPLTGAYGYTF. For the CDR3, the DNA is TGTGCCAGCAGTTCCTTCCCCCTCACCGGAGCCTATGGCTACACCTTC.

The CDR3 spells CAWSVGGSGNSNQPQHF. The CDR3 DNA reads as TGTGCCTGGAGTGTGGGGGGGTCGGGAAATAGCAATCAGCCCCAGCATTTT. The chain uses TRBV30 and TRBJ1-5; D perhaps matches TRBD1 (5 bases). V was trimmed by 0 bases and J by 0 bases, leaving 15 bases between them. The CDR3 runs to 17 residues. Germline V gene sequence: CDR1 GTSNPN, CDR2 SVGIG (reference sequence).

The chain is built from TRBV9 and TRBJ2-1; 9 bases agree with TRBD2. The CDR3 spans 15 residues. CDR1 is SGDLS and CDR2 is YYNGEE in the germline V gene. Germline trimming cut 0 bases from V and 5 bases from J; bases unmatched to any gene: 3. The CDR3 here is CASSVVSGGHNEQFF. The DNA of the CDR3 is TGTGCCAGCAGCGTAGTTAGCGGGGGTCACAATGAGCAGTTCTTC.

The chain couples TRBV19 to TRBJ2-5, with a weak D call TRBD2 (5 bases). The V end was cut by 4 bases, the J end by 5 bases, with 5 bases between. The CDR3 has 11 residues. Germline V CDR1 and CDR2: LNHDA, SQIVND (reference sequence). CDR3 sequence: CASSSGETQYF. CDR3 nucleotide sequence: TGTGCCAGTAGTAGCGGGGAGACCCAGTACTTC.

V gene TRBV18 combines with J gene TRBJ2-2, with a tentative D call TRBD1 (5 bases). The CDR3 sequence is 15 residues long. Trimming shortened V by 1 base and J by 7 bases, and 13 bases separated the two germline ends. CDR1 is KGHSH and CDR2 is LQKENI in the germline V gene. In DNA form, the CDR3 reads TGTGCCAGCTCACCACTGGCAGGGAAAGGCGGGGAGCTGTTTTTT. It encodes CASSPLAGKGGELFF. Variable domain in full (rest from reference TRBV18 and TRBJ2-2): NAGVMQNPRHLVRRRGQEARLRCSPMKGHSHVYWYRQLPEEGLKFMVYLQKENIIDESGMPKERFSAEFPKEGPSILRIQQVVRGDSAAYFCASSPLAGKGGELFFGEGSRLTVL.